The rows below give T cell receptor beta chains drawn from one sample of a study of blood T cell repertoires in COVID-19. Here immunoSEQ multiplex PCR was the method, and the copy in TCRdb shows in-frame clones only, minus some. The table has some 260,000 clones, 82% seen once. Sequencing used peripheral blood. The receptors originated from a young woman with acute or convalescent COVID-19. Each CDR3 is given without its conserved first and last residue. D genes are given only for firm matches.

TRBJ2-5 TRBV6-5 - ASSTGLETQY
TRBJ2-3 TRBV5-1 - ASSLVPESTDTQY
TRBJ1-2 TRBV6-5 - ASTPAGADGYT
TRBJ1-2 TRBV9 - ASSPNTAGLRNYGYT
TRBJ2-3 TRBV25-1 TRBD2 ASSELGATSGTNTQY
TRBJ1-1 TRBV4-3 TRBD1 ASSQWAGGLNTEAF
TRBJ2-7 TRBV6-4 TRBD2 ASSYLAGESEQY
TRBJ2-3 TRBV9 TRBD2 ASSPRTSGRGTDTQY
TRBJ2-7 TRBV24-1 - ATSEAGGTFGRSYEQY
TRBJ2-5 TRBV28 - ASTTPTTYQETQY
TRBJ2-5 TRBV18 - ASSPVGNQETQY
TRBJ1-1 TRBV19 - AIHTGGGRDTEAF
TRBJ1-5 TRBV7-6 TRBD1 ASSLEGQEYQPQH
TRBJ2-1 TRBV11-2 TRBD2 ASSPGTTNEQF
TRBJ2-3 TRBV7-2 TRBD2 ASSWVGLAGADTQY
TRBJ1-2 TRBV18 - ASSPTRDTMCT
TRBJ1-5 TRBV6-5 - ASSQATAAQPQH
TRBJ2-1 TRBV4-3 TRBD2 ASSQDRTSGQYNEQF
TRBJ1-6 TRBV5-8 - ASSLTSYNSPLH
TRBJ2-3 TRBV9 TRBD1 ASMRGGGDTQY
TRBJ2-7 TRBV28 - ASTHSPAGSYEQY
TRBJ2-2 TRBV3-1/TRBV3-2 - ASSQVRDTGELF
TRBJ1-3 TRBV7-2 TRBD1 ASSSDRGPGNTIY
TRBJ1-5 TRBV27 - ASSWDSWQPQH
TRBJ2-1 TRBV12-5 - ASGLQGSSYNEQF
TRBJ2-1 TRBV30 - AWSGVPYSYNEQF
TRBJ2-7 TRBV19 TRBD2 ASSITSGLGTYEQY
TRBJ2-2 TRBV25-1 TRBD2 ASSESRRERAGELF
TRBJ1-1 TRBV5-5 - ASSATTGNTEAF
TRBJ1-4 TRBV19 TRBD1 ASTRTGAATNEKLF
TRBJ2-7 TRBV10-3 TRBD2 AISDFKREAYEQY
TRBJ2-3 TRBV28 TRBD1 ASSIRGQSDTQY
TRBJ2-5 TRBV12-3/TRBV12-4 - ASSLSETQY
TRBJ1-1 TRBV6-6 TRBD1 ASRDSGQGAGAEAF
TRBJ2-7 TRBV4-2 TRBD1 ASSQLGQAVYEQY
TRBJ2-7 TRBV20-1 TRBD2 SASFTSGGGREQY
TRBJ1-3 TRBV20-1 - SARDPPSEA
TRBJ2-7 TRBV19 TRBD2 ASSIYQGGDYEQY
TRBJ1-2 TRBV7-2 - ASSLGGVQGHGYT
TRBJ1-4 TRBV13 - ASRTKGTTNEKLF
TRBJ2-5 TRBV4-1 TRBD2 ASSQDRGGWKETQY
TRBJ1-6 TRBV25-1 TRBD1 ASSERQGGNSPLH
TRBJ2-7 TRBV7-7 TRBD2 ASSPHLAATYEQY
TRBJ2-1 TRBV10-2 - ASSEPFRLEQF
TRBJ2-2 TRBV18 - ASSRFGQVNTGELF
TRBJ2-5 TRBV11-2 TRBD1 ASSGDRGGETQY
TRBJ2-7 TRBV18 - ASSHPGQSYEQY
TRBJ1-1 TRBV5-6 TRBD1 ASNGDRDTEAF